The 16 T cell receptor beta chains given below trace back to one sample, sequenced in a study of tumor-infiltrating lymphocytes in primary liver carcinoma. The source material, roughly 18-31 mg of unsorted bulk tissue, was used to co-extract RNA and DNA. From around 500 ng of total RNA, TCR beta-specific cDNA was reverse-transcribed using a constant-region primer. Employing slightly modified ARM-PCR, three nested multiplex PCR rounds were run, and these gave rise to the TCR beta libraries. The study ran its first two PCR rounds for around 9 cycles each, using TRBV1-TRBV30 forward primers and a C-beta reverse primer. TCRdb reanalysed the multiplex PCR reads using MiXCR and keeps one entry per CDR3 protein. Here the sample spans 150,000 to 200,000 distinct CDR3 sequences, around four fifths being singletons. Sequencing was performed on tumor tissue from primary liver carcinoma. The source of these receptors is a man aged 35 to 55 with primary liver carcinoma and hepatitis B virus infection.

The V and J genes are TRBV29-1 and TRBJ2-2; D is possibly TRBD2 (7 bases). Germline loops: CDR1 SQVTM, CDR2 ANQGSEA. This CDR3 is built from 15 residues. The V end lost 4 bases, the J end lost 17 bases, and 29 bases lay between the germline ends. The CDR3 DNA sequence: TGCAGCGTTGGGATTAGCGCGACGAACACCGGGGGGCTATTTTTT. Translated: CSVGISATNTGGLFF.

Turning to this clonotype: An end of the junction does not agree with germline; a read error may underlie this. This sequence joins TRBV6-1 and TRBJ1-5; TRBD1 is a possible D gene (5 bases). CDR3 size: 15 residues. CDR1 and CDR2 (germline): MNHNS, SASEGT. CDR3 sequence reads: CASSEGQGQDQPQHF. Here the CDR3 DNA reads TGTGCCAGCAGTGAAGGGCAGGGCCAAGATCAGCCCCAACATTTT.

On this clonotype itself: Given a much more abundant clone one base away, this may be a read error. The conserved closing phenylalanine or tryptophan is absent in this CDR3, likely reflecting a read error. V and J are TRBV7-8 and TRBJ2-7, with D uncertain. Germline-derived CDR1 and CDR2 are SGHVS and FQNEAQ. V was cut by 1 base and J by 6 bases, with 4 bases left in between. CDR3 length: 11 amino acids. The CDR3 here is CASSLDFEQYY. For the CDR3, the DNA is TGTGCCAGCAGCTTAGACTTCGAGCAGTACTAC.

Points on this clonotype: One junction end disagrees with the germline gene, perhaps due to a read error. This rearrangement joins TRBV11-2 to TRBJ2-2; D may be TRBD1 (6 bases). Germline CDR1 is SGHAT and CDR2 is FQNNGV. This CDR3 region has 17 residues. CDR3 sequence: CPSSLDYRGRDTRELFF. Written as DNA, the CDR3 is TGTCCCAGCAGCTTAGATTATCGGGGTAGGGACACCAGGGAGCTGTTTTTT.

Worth noting for this clonotype: The junction departs from germline at one end; a sequencing error may be responsible. The chain is built from TRBV29-1 and TRBJ2-6; D assignment may be TRBD1 or TRBD2 (5 bases each). Germline V gene lookup returns CDR1 SQVTM and CDR2 ANQGSEA. The CDR3 totals 15 residues. The CDR3 DNA follows: TGTATCGTTCGGGACGGGGTGGTTGGGGCCAACGTCCTGACTTTC. It codes for CIVRDGVVGANVLTF.

To note about this clonotype: A read error is possible here, since a much larger clone lies one base away. The gene calls are TRBV5-4 and TRBJ2-1, with D perhaps TRBD2 (5 bases). The CDR3 length is 15 residues. CDR1 is SGHNT and CDR2 is YYREEE in the germline V gene (reference sequence). V was cut by 0 bases and J by 5 bases, with 12 bases left in between. The CDR3, as DNA: TGTGCCAGCAGCTTGGCCTGTACTAGTAACAATGAGCAGTTCTTC. It yields the protein CASSLACTSNNEQFF.

As concerns this clonotype: A read error may produce the germline difference seen at one junction end. The genes are TRBV14 and TRBJ1-2, with D tentatively TRBD1 (6 bases). The germline gives CDR1 SGHDN, CDR2 FVKESK. The CDR3 extends over 14 amino acids. The CDR3, as DNA: TGCGCCATCAGCCAAGGGGGGCACATCTCTTGCTACACCTTC. Translation: CAISQGGHISCYTF.

This clonotype turned up a few times. A much bigger clone sits one base away, suggesting this may be a read error. The CDR3 bases are TGTGCCAGCTCCCAGCAAAGCAGGGGACTCTACGAGCAGTACTTC. It translates to CASSQQSRGLYEQYF. This chain connects TRBV28 to TRBJ2-7; D may be TRBD1 or TRBD2 (6 bases each). Germline V gene data show CDR1 as MDHEN and CDR2 as SYDVKM. The CDR3 covers 15 residues. Deletions cut 8 bases from V and 3 bases from J, with 20 bases between.

In the case of this clonotype: The final CDR3 position lacks the conserved phenylalanine or tryptophan, pointing to a likely read error. It is unclear where the CDR3 begins or ends on the DNA, so no DNA is shown, and the CDR3 is as TCRdb lists it. The chain links TRBV5-6 to TRBJ1-2. Germline values: CDR1 SGHDT, CDR2 YYEEEE. The CDR3 extends over 12 residues, inclusive of both ends. The chain's CDR3 is CASSPANYGYII.

The chain is built from TRBV12-3 or TRBV12-4 and TRBJ1-1, with no clear D. V lost 9 bases and J lost 0, with 26 bases in between. CDR3 length: 18 amino acids. This CDR3 is CASSLDSSAQRMNTEAFF. Here the CDR3 DNA reads TGTGCCAGTAGCCTTGACTCATCAGCCCAGAGGATGAACACTGAAGCTTTCTTT.

CDR3 DNA: TGTGCCAGCAGTTGTTCCACAGGGTTCACTGAAGCTTTCTTT. Residues: CASSCSTGFTEAFF. The chain carries TRBV6-2 or TRBV6-3 and TRBJ1-1; perhaps TRBD1 as D (6 bases). V lost 4 bases and J lost 4, with 13 bases in between. There are 14 residues in the CDR3. Germline CDR1 reads MNHEY; CDR2 reads SVGEGT.

A few counts support this clonotype. A much bigger clone sits one base away, suggesting this may be a read error. The rearrangement uses TRBV14 and TRBJ2-1; D not resolved. The CDR3 consists of 14 residues. CDR1 SGHDN and CDR2 FVKESK come from the germline V gene. In DNA, the CDR3 is TGTGCCAGCAGCCAAGATTGGGTGTACAATAAGCAGTTCTTC. This codes for CASSQDWVYNKQFF. Variable domain in full (rest from reference TRBV14 and TRBJ2-1): EAGVTQFPSHSVIEKGQTVTLRCDPISGHDNLYWYRRVMGKEIKFLLHFVKESKQDESGMPNNRFLAERTGGTYSTLKVQPAELEDSGVYFCASSQDWVYNKQFFGPGTRLTVL.

With regard to this clonotype: The conserved final phenylalanine or tryptophan is absent from the CDR3, which likely points to a read error. It is unclear where the CDR3 begins or ends on the DNA, so no DNA is shown, and the CDR3 is as TCRdb lists it. V gene TRBV11-1 combines with J gene TRBJ2-1; the D call of TRBD1 is as the table states it, not checked on the DNA. The length of the CDR3 is 15 amino acids, counting both ends. Per the germline V gene, CDR1 is SGHAT and CDR2 is FQDESV (reference sequence). The CDR3 loop reads CASSFQGPLDNEEFL.

In this sample, this clonotype turned up once. One junction end does not reproduce the germline sequence, and a read error may be involved. The chain carries TRBV4-2 and TRBJ2-1, with 10 bases that match TRBD2. The CDR3 length is 18 residues. Germline values: CDR1 LGHNA, CDR2 YNFKEQ. CDR3 bases: TGTGCCAACAGCCAAGCGACTAGCGGGCTCAGCTCCTACAATGATCAGTTCTTC. Translating it yields CANSQATSGLSSYNDQFF.

The chain joins TRBV5-1 to TRBJ2-1, with D possibly being TRBD1 (6 bases). Germline assignment: CDR1 SGHRS and CDR2 YFSETQ. V was trimmed by 3 bases and J by 9 bases, leaving 19 bases between them. The CDR3 is made up of 15 amino acids. The CDR3 bases are TGCGCCAGCAGCTCCGGGACAACCCTACACTTTGAGCAGTTCTTC. Its protein product is CASSSGTTLHFEQFF.

About this clonotype: One end of the junction is discordant with germline, which a read error may explain. The CDR3 bases are TGTGTCAGCAGTTCTTCAGAGGGAGGGGGCGAACAGTACTTC. The encoded protein is CVSSSSEGGGEQYF. The chain couples TRBV6-5 to TRBJ2-7; D assignment may be TRBD1 or TRBD2 (7 bases each). Per the germline V gene, CDR1 is MNHEY and CDR2 is SVGAGI. CDR3 length equals 14 residues.